This T cell receptor beta chain was recovered during a study of cytomegalovirus exposure and HLA in healthy donors. About the research overall: In terms of ancestry, the Caucasian-associated cluster contained 80% to 90% of the 300 to 400 genotyped donors.

Whole-study results and caveats: A list of 164 TCR beta chains associated with cytomegalovirus was given. Most TCR sequences were seen very rarely across donors, but some public TCRs occurred in many. Common viral pathogens seemed, in a later analysis, to connect with several of the most significant clusters.

Turning to this clone: What it binds is not known.

The study ran its PCR with 60 Vbeta and 13 Jbeta primers. Repertoires were generated with immunoSEQ multiplex PCR, while TCRdb's copy carries only in-frame clones and drops some. The sample yields 110,000 or so clones, approximately 78% seen once. The receptor was derived from a man aged 40-50 years in good health and CMV-seronegative. The sequenced material came from PBMCs.

The CDR3 DNA is TGCGCCAGCAGCCAGGGACTAGCGGACTCAATATACAGTCAGTACTTC. Amino acid sequence: CASSQGLADSIYSQYF. The genes are TRBV4-3 and TRBJ2-4; 11 nucleotides match TRBD2. CDR3 length equals 16 residues. Germline V gene sequence: CDR1 LGHNA, CDR2 YSLEER. J lost 12 bases, V lost 3 bases, and 13 bases had no gene match.